The 12 T cell receptor beta chains presented below share a single source sample, sequenced in a study of regulatory T cells in long-lasting Graves disease. In building TCR beta libraries, iRepertoire HTBI primers were used together with Arm-PCR of CDR3 regions. TCRdb reprocessed the multiplex PCR reads with MiXCR, giving one entry per CDR3 protein. The sample lists approximately 400,000 distinct CDR3 sequences, 23% occurring once. Documented time point: persistent/refractory GD, antithyroid drugs over 5 years with positive TRAb. RNA extracted from PBMCs served as the sequencing template. Material: peripheral blood mononuclear cells (PBMCs), obtained when the disease was refractory, from a patient treated with antithyroid drugs. These receptors originate from a female donor with Graves disease.

This clonotype showed up many times. This chain uses TRBV28 with TRBJ2-5; 8 positions agree with TRBD2. The CDR3 spans 16 residues. V lost 5 bases, J lost 2 bases, and 10 bases stayed unmatched. Per germline, CDR1 MDHEN and CDR2 SYDVKM. The CDR3 region has the DNA TGTGCCAGCAGTCTATCCGGAGCGGGAGTACAAGAGACCCAGTACTTC. It specifies CASSLSGAGVQETQYF.

The chain couples TRBV20-1 to TRBJ2-2, with 8 bases lining up with TRBD2. V shed 6 bases, J shed 2 bases, and the junction held 14 bases outside the gene matches. Germline assignment: CDR1 DFQATT and CDR2 SNEGSKA (reference sequence). CDR3 length: 17 amino acids. CDR3 nucleotides: TGCAGTGCGCCGACCCGGTTAGCGGGAATCAACACCGGGGAGCTGTTTTTT. Its protein is CSAPTRLAGINTGELFF.

The rearrangement uses TRBV7-8 and TRBJ2-7, with TRBD1 identical over 8 bases. The J segment lost 2 bases and the V segment lost 3 bases, leaving 6 bases of the junction unmatched. CDR1 and CDR2 from the germline V gene are SGHVS and FQNEAQ. This CDR3 contains 15 residues. The chain's CDR3 is CASSLGGQGAYEQYF. For the CDR3, the DNA is TGTGCCAGCAGCTTGGGCGGACAGGGAGCCTACGAGCAGTACTTC.

The chain combines TRBV5-1 with TRBJ2-2; no firm D call. CDR3 length equals 15 residues. Germline lookup yields CDR1 SGHRS and CDR2 YFSETQ. The V end lost 2 bases, the J end lost 4 bases, and 12 bases lay between the germline ends. CDR3 sequence: CASSFGSLATGELFF. CDR3 nucleotides: TGCGCCAGCAGCTTTGGCAGCCTGGCCACCGGGGAGCTGTTTTTT.

This clonotype was detected a few times. The rearrangement links TRBV28 to TRBJ2-5; D is ambiguous. Per the germline V gene, CDR1 is MDHEN and CDR2 is SYDVKM. CDR3 size: 14 residues. Trimming stripped 6 bases from V and 6 bases from J, with 17 bases between. This chain's CDR3 is CASSPHVTEKTQYF. As DNA, the CDR3 is TGTGCCAGCAGCCCCCACGTAACTGAGAAGACCCAGTACTTC.

The chain recombines TRBV6-8 with TRBJ1-2; a weak D match, TRBD1 (5 bases). CDR1 is MNHGY and CDR2 is SAAAGT in the germline V gene. The CDR3 sequence is 15 residues long. Trimming took off 0 bases at V and 7 bases at J, with 15 bases between the two ends. CDR3 sequence reads: CASSYSGGGDCGYTF. Here the CDR3 DNA reads TGTGCCAGCAGTTACTCGGGCGGCGGGGACTGTGGCTACACCTTC.

This clonotype turned up a few times. The rearrangement joins TRBV15 to TRBJ1-6, with unresolved D. Germline CDR1 and CDR2: LNHNV and YYDKDF (reference sequence). The CDR3 runs 14 residues. V dropped 0 bases and J dropped 6 bases, with 6 bases sitting between them. CDR3 residues: CATSRELTNSPLHF. The CDR3 nucleotides are TGTGCCACCAGCAGAGAGCTGACTAATTCACCCCTCCACTTT.

This clonotype has a count of ten or more. The genes are TRBV14 and TRBJ2-2; the D is unclear. Trimming pared 1 base from V and 6 bases from J, leaving 9 bases between. Germline CDR1 and CDR2: SGHDN and FVKESK. The CDR3 consists of 14 residues. CDR3 residues: CASSQAILAGELFF. Written as DNA, the CDR3 is TGTGCCAGCAGCCAAGCAATTCTCGCCGGGGAGCTGTTTTTT.

This clonotype came up many times. The genes are TRBV6-1 and TRBJ1-1, with D uncertain. CDR1 and CDR2 from the germline V gene are MNHNS and SASEGT. V lost 8 bases and J 5 bases, leaving 6 bases between the germline ends. The CDR3 loop spans 10 amino acids. The CDR3 DNA reads TGTGCCAGCGGGCGGACTGAAGCTTTCTTT. Amino acids: CASGRTEAFF.

This clonotype was recorded many times. The V and J genes are TRBV28 and TRBJ2-7, with D possibly being TRBD2 (6 bases). CDR1 MDHEN and CDR2 SYDVKM come from the germline V gene. CDR3 length: 12 residues. The V end lost 5 bases, the J end lost 7 bases, and 12 bases lay between the germline ends. The DNA of the CDR3 is TGTGCCAGCAGTATATTGGCGGGGGAGCAGTACTTC. As protein: CASSILAGEQYF.

The table lists this clonotype with a few counts. The chain has TRBV7-3 and TRBJ2-3, with D perhaps TRBD1 or TRBD2 (5 bases each). The CDR3 is made up of 16 amino acids. V dropped 6 bases and J dropped 2 bases, with 18 bases sitting between them. Germline assignment: CDR1 SGHTA and CDR2 FQGTGA. The CDR3 region has the DNA TGTGCCAGCAGGGCGTACGGGACCCAAACCACAGATACGCAGTATTTT. This codes for CASRAYGTQTTDTQYF.

Ten or more counts support this clonotype. This chain links TRBV5-1 with TRBJ2-7; the match to TRBD2 covers 11 bases. V lost 1 base to trimming and J lost 5 bases; unmatched junction nucleotides: 5. The CDR3 contains 15 residues. Germline CDR1 SGHRS, CDR2 YFSETQ. CDR3 sequence: CASSLISGRANEQYF. CDR3 nucleotides: TGCGCCAGCAGCTTGATTAGCGGGAGGGCCAACGAGCAGTACTTC.